This TCR beta chain was sequenced for a study of blood T cells in healthy people across ages. Details on this clonotype: A much larger clone differs from this one at a single base, so this may be a read error.

The V gene's germline CDR1 is MGHRA and CDR2 YSYEKL. The CDR3 has 16 amino acids. Then a second PCR, running about 6 to 12 cycles, was carried out with a sample-barcoded 5' primer and a J-beta primer mix. TCRdb fed the 5' RACE reads into MiXCR, producing one record per CDR3 protein. Among about a million distinct CDR3 sequences listed, 30% to 40% were seen once. The receptor's source is a man younger than 30 in good health. The rearrangement uses TRBV4-1 and TRBJ2-1, with D possibly being TRBD2 (5 bases). The last part of the DNA fits TRBJ2-7 better; the J call may be wrong. The sequencing sample was made of blood. CDR3 sequence: CASSLGTSRYYNEQYF. DNA for the CDR3: TGCGCCAGCAGCCTGGGCACTAGTCGCTACTACAATGAGCAGTACTTC.